Shown below are 20 T cell receptor beta chains from a single sample sequenced in a study of spatial heterogeneity in lung cancer. As to time point: sample taken at primary tumor resection. Unsorted whole RNA samples from tumor, nontumor lung or frozen PBMC were sequenced. One entry per CDR3 protein results from TCRdb running MiXCR on the 5' RACE reads. The sample includes tens of thousands of distinct CDR3 sequences, roughly 13% of them seen just once. Material: PBMCs, obtained at surgery. These TCRs come from a male donor with early-stage non-small cell lung cancer.

This chain uses TRBV2 with TRBJ2-2; no definite D call. The CDR3 is 12 amino acids. The V end was cut by 4 bases, the J end by 7 bases, with 7 bases between. Per the germline V gene, CDR1 is SNHLY and CDR2 is FYNNEI. The DNA of the CDR3 is TGTGCCAGCAGTGCCGGTGGCGGGGAGCTGTTTTTT. Protein sequence: CASSAGGGELFF.

This clonotype has a count of ten or more. This chain uses TRBV11-2 with TRBJ1-2; D is possibly TRBD1 (5 bases). Trimming removed 1 base from V and 3 bases from J, with 9 bases in between. The CDR3 has 14 residues. Germline lookup yields CDR1 SGHAT and CDR2 FQNNGV. The CDR3 nucleotides are TGTGCCAGCAGCTTAGTGGAGGGGTACTATGGCTACACCTTC. Translation: CASSLVEGYYGYTF.

This clonotype was detected a few times. The chain links TRBV12-3 or TRBV12-4 to TRBJ1-1, with 9 bases matching TRBD1. The CDR3 extends over 15 amino acids. V dropped 7 bases and J dropped 3; count of bases not matched to a gene: 9. The CDR3 DNA follows: TGTGCCAGCACTGTAACCGGGACAGGGTACACTGAAGCTTTCTTT. Encoded protein: CASTVTGTGYTEAFF.

The J gene is TRBJ2-5, the V gene TRBV7-8, with 7 bases fitting TRBD1. The germline V gene encodes CDR1 SGHVS and CDR2 FQNEAQ. With V trimmed by 7 bases and J by 5 bases, 10 bases remained unmatched. This CDR3 has 14 amino acids. CDR3 bases: TGTGCCAGCACGTGGATGACAGGGTCGGAGACCCAGTACTTC. As protein: CASTWMTGSETQYF. Drawing the rest from reference TRBV7-8 and TRBJ2-5, the complete variable domain is GAGVSQSPRYKVAKRGQDVALRCDPISGHVSLFWYQQALGQGPEFLTYFQNEAQLDKSGLPSDRFFAERPEGSVSTLKIQRTQQEDSAVYLCASTWMTGSETQYFGPGTRLLVL.

In this sample, this clonotype turned up a few times. The CDR3 nucleotides are TGCGCCAGCAGCTCGGGCGGTACCTCCTACAATGAGCAGTTCTTC. Its translation: CASSSGGTSYNEQFF. This chain links TRBV5-1 with TRBJ2-1, with unresolved D. Germline CDR1 reads SGHRS; CDR2 reads YFSETQ. The CDR3 is 15 amino acids. The V end lost 3 bases, the J end lost 0 bases, and 10 bases lay between the germline ends.

This clonotype was seen a handful of times. This chain connects TRBV9 to TRBJ2-7; no clear D. CDR1 and CDR2 (germline): SGDLS, YYNGEE. V gave up 7 bases and J gave up 6 bases, with 26 bases separating them. The CDR3 has 16 amino acids. This CDR3 reads CASSRAPPGPRSEQYF. The CDR3 nucleotides read TGTGCCAGCTCCCGAGCCCCGCCCGGGCCAAGGAGCGAGCAGTACTTC. The whole variable domain, remainder taken from reference TRBV9 and TRBJ2-7, is DSGVTQTPKHLITATGQRVTLRCSPRSGDLSVYWYQQSLDQGLQFLIQYYNGEERAKGNILERFSAQQFPDLHSELNLSSLELGDSALYFCASSRAPPGPRSEQYFGPGTRLTVT.

The chain's CDR3 is CASILLTNTEAFF. The CDR3 nucleotides are TGTGCCAGCATTCTTTTAACGAACACTGAAGCTTTCTTT. The chain recombines TRBV12-3 or TRBV12-4 with TRBJ1-1; no reliable D call. CDR3 size: 13 residues. V dropped 7 bases and J dropped 1 base, with 10 bases sitting between them.

This clonotype was counted many times. The chain joins TRBV7-3 to TRBJ2-1; D ambiguous. Germline V gene lookup returns CDR1 SGHTA and CDR2 FQGTGA. Trimming pared 5 bases from V and 1 base from J, leaving 12 bases between. The CDR3 contains 15 residues. The CDR3 region is CASSPEAQSYNEQFF. CDR3 nucleotide sequence: TGTGCCAGCAGCCCAGAGGCCCAGTCCTACAATGAGCAGTTCTTC. The whole variable domain, filled in from reference TRBV7-3 and TRBJ2-1, reads GAGVSQTPSNKVTEKGKYVELRCDPISGHTALYWYRQSLGQGPEFLIYFQGTGAADDSGLPNDRFFAVRPEGSVSTLKIQRTERGDSAVYLCASSPEAQSYNEQFFGPGTRLTVL.

This clonotype was seen a few times. A read error may produce the germline difference seen at one junction end. The V call is TRBV30, the J call TRBJ1-2; unclear D gene. The CDR3 runs to 11 residues. From germline, CDR1 is GTSNPN and CDR2 SVGIG (reference sequence). The chain's CDR3 is CAWRSLGRLPF. The CDR3 coding sequence is TGTGCCTGGAGATCCCTTGGCCGTTTACCCTTC.

This clonotype was detected only a few times. The CDR3, as DNA: TGTGCCAGCAGCTCATATTCGGAGACCCAGTACTTC. It yields the protein CASSSYSETQYF. This chain uses TRBV11-2 with TRBJ2-5; D gene ambiguous. Germline CDR1 and CDR2: SGHAT and FQNNGV. This CDR3 is built from 12 residues. V gave up 4 bases and J gave up 5 bases, with 8 bases separating them.

This clonotype was found a few times. V and J are TRBV11-1 and TRBJ2-3; D ambiguous. The CDR3 length is 15 residues. From germline, CDR1 is SGHAT and CDR2 FQDESV (reference sequence). V was shortened by 4 bases and J by 0 bases, with 11 bases between the two germline ends. As DNA, the CDR3 is TGTGCCAGCAGCTACTCCCCCGGGAGCACAGATACGCAGTATTTT. Residues: CASSYSPGSTDTQYF. The full variable domain, in which reference TRBV11-1 and TRBJ2-3 provide the parts outside the CDR3, is EAEVAQSPRYKITEKSQAVAFWCDPISGHATLYWYRQILGQGPELLVQFQDESVVDDSQLPKDRFSAERLKGVDSTLKIQPAELGDSAMYLCASSYSPGSTDTQYFGPGTRLTVL.

The chain is built from TRBV6-6 and TRBJ1-4; tentative D call: TRBD1 (5 bases). Between the trimmed V and J ends, which lost 2 bases and 0 bases, there was a span of 10 bases. Per germline, CDR1 MNHNY and CDR2 SVGAGI (reference sequence). The CDR3 consists of 16 residues. CDR3 in amino acids: CASSYGEGSTNEKLFF. The CDR3 DNA follows: TGTGCCAGCAGTTACGGGGAGGGGTCAACTAATGAAAAACTGTTTTTT.

The sample holds many counts of this clonotype. The V call is TRBV12-3 or TRBV12-4, the J call TRBJ2-1, with D perhaps TRBD2 (6 bases). This CDR3 is 16 amino acids long. The V end lost 4 bases, the J end lost 10 bases, and 23 bases lay between the germline ends. The CDR3 protein is CASSSRAPGLREEQFF. DNA for the CDR3: TGTGCCAGCAGTTCCCGGGCCCCGGGACTCCGGGAGGAGCAGTTCTTC.

The gene calls are TRBV20-1 and TRBJ2-3; 9 bases line up with TRBD2. This CDR3 is built from 14 residues. V lost 0 bases and J lost 8; bases outside the gene matches: 6. The germline V gene has CDR1 DFQATT and CDR2 SNEGSKA (reference sequence). This CDR3 reads CSARDWRGGRTQYF. In nucleotides, the CDR3 is TGCAGTGCTAGAGACTGGCGGGGGGGCCGTACGCAGTATTTT.

This clonotype was detected a few times. This chain links TRBV29-1 with TRBJ2-2, with D perhaps being TRBD1 or TRBD2 (5 bases each). V lost 7 bases and J 4 bases, leaving 13 bases between the germline ends. From germline, CDR1 is SQVTM and CDR2 ANQGSEA. This CDR3 has 13 amino acids. CDR3 residues: CSAGGSGTGELFF. As DNA, the CDR3 is TGCAGCGCTGGGGGTTCGGGCACCGGGGAGCTGTTTTTT.

The chain has TRBV9 and TRBJ2-7, with TRBD2 matching 9 bases. The V gene's germline CDR1 is SGDLS and CDR2 YYNGEE. Trimming at V came to 5 bases and at J to 0 bases, leaving 12 bases not matched to a gene. The CDR3 contains 17 residues. CDR3 region: CASSRTGASGVSYEQYF. In DNA form, the CDR3 reads TGTGCCAGCAGTCGTACGGGGGCTAGCGGGGTCTCCTACGAGCAGTACTTC. Based on the CDR3 plus reference TRBV9 and TRBJ2-7, the full variable domain is DSGVTQTPKHLITATGQRVTLRCSPRSGDLSVYWYQQSLDQGLQFLIQYYNGEERAKGNILERFSAQQFPDLHSELNLSSLELGDSALYFCASSRTGASGVSYEQYFGPGTRLTVT.

CDR3 nucleotide sequence: TGCAGCGTTGAATCGGGGACTGAAGCTTTCTTT. Translated: CSVESGTEAFF. The gene calls are TRBV29-1 and TRBJ1-1; D ambiguous. Germline assignment: CDR1 SQVTM and CDR2 ANQGSEA. The CDR3 covers 11 residues. The V gene lost 2 bases and the J gene lost 5 bases, with 6 bases spanning the gap.

The chain joins TRBV7-9 to TRBJ2-3, with TRBD2 identical over 13 bases. This CDR3 comprises 14 residues. Trimming at V came to 5 bases and at J to 7 bases, leaving 3 bases not matched to a gene. The germline V gene has CDR1 SEHNR and CDR2 FQNEAQ (reference sequence). Here the CDR3 reads CASSRTSGGYTQYF. CDR3 DNA: TGTGCCAGCAGCCGGACTAGCGGGGGTTATACGCAGTATTTT.

This rearrangement joins TRBV7-3 to TRBJ1-6, with D unresolved. Germline V gene lookup returns CDR1 SGHTA and CDR2 FQGTGA. V was shortened by 2 bases and J by 0 bases, with 5 bases between the two germline ends. CDR3 length: 15 amino acids. CDR3 in DNA: TGTGCCAGCAGCTTATTCGGCTCCTATAATTCACCCCTCCACTTT. Amino acids: CASSLFGSYNSPLHF.

This clonotype was counted a few times. V gene TRBV23-1 combines with J gene TRBJ1-5, with 7 bases aligning to TRBD1. TRBV23-1 is marked as an open reading frame, function uncertain. The CDR3 sequence is 16 residues long. With 0 bases clipped from V and 4 bases from J, the junction kept 6 bases outside the gene matches. The CDR3 spells CASSQSWTGGNQPQHF. CDR3 in DNA: TGCGCCAGCAGTCAATCTTGGACAGGAGGGAATCAGCCCCAGCATTTT.